This TCR beta chain was sequenced for a study of T cell responses to AZD1222 COVID-19 vaccine. Assay used: immunoSEQ multiplex PCR; TCRdb lists only in-frame clones, some missing. The table shows 210,000 or so clones, with around 94% occurring only once. The length of the CDR3 is 18 residues. Germline CDR1 MNHNS, CDR2 SASEGT. The germline V and J ends were trimmed by 2 bases and 0 bases, with 16 bases remaining between them. The chain recombines TRBV6-1 with TRBJ1-4; TRBD1 might be the D (6 bases). This receptor was obtained from an adult who received the MenACWY meningococcal vaccine as a control. Sequences were derived from peripheral blood, sampled 28 days after the second dose of the MenACWY control vaccine. The CDR3 DNA reads TGTGCCAGCAGTGAAAACCCCGGGGGGCCTGCAACTAATGAAAAACTGTTTTTT. This codes for CASSENPGGPATNEKLFF.